This entry is about one T cell receptor (beta chain). The clone's antigen remains unknown. The record has no base qualities; no much larger clone is one base away. Blood samples were collected up to 4 times in the first month after transplant and then at least monthly when available. Library method: the immunoSEQ multiplex PCR assay. Adaptive Biotechnologies carried out high-throughput TCR-beta CDR3 sequencing of genomic DNA for most patients. Per the authors' processing: TCR sequencing data for 15 to 20 patients were retrieved from Adaptive's ImmunoSEQ software; a few other patients were processed with MiXCR and VDJtools. CDR3 nucleotide sequences shared between donor and recipient were removed because their origin could not be assigned. At least 2-fold expansion over unstimulated cells and a minimum CFSE-low frequency of 0.002% (template counts) or 0.001% (read counts) were required for clones to be classified as alloreactive. Mappable clones were those detected in sequenced pre-transplant spleen, lymph node, or MLR CFSE-low populations of the donor or recipient. The cumulative frequency of alloreactive clones was calculated as a percentage of all sequences, weighted by copy number. TCRdb holds this immuneACCESS table with in-frame rearrangements only. Some clones are missing; in checked studies, unresolved V genes explain under half, and the rest has no known cause. V and J calls and clone size are copied from that table; D and trimming were computed from the DNA. This sample is represented by about 25,000 clones; approximately 93% of them were singletons. Of the sample, around 0.56% falls within the top ten clones.

The data belong to a study of graft-versus-host responses after intestinal transplantation (dated by TCRdb to about 2021). About the study as a whole: The transplants that recipients got were multivisceral, liver-intestinal, or isolated intestinal. Every recipient was given anti-thymocyte globulin induction, followed by 2 to 4 years of maintenance tacrolimus and steroids. After intestinal transplantation, graft-versus-host and host-versus-graft alloreactive T cell clones in the graft, circulation and bone marrow were tracked using bulk TCR-beta CDR3 sequencing. Alloreactive clones were identified by sequencing pre-transplant mixed lymphocyte reaction products and comparing them with unstimulated pre-transplant donor and recipient T cells. The cohort enrolled 24 intestinal transplant recipients, one of whom was a retransplant, and a few patients without pretransplant specimens were excluded. Donor T cell macrochimerism was defined as a peak of at least 4% donor T cells among recipient peripheral blood mononuclear cells. Instead of going to the commercial service, samples from a few later patients were sequenced in-house on an Illumina MiSeq and processed with MiXCR.

The paper's findings and limits, for the study overall: Early after transplant, peak levels of circulating GvH clones were found to be associated with declines in HvG clones. In patients with donor T cell macrochimerism, the allografts had high GvH to HvG T cell clonal ratios. The relatively low number and heterogeneity of intestinal transplant patients limited the conclusions. GvH clones turned up in recipient bone marrow, with some appearing earlier in ileal mucosa or blood, a pattern consistent with an intestinal mucosal origin.

Trimming accounts for 8 bases at V and 8 bases at J, while the number of junction bases matched to no gene is 18. Taken from the germline V gene, the CDR1 and CDR2 loops are SNHLY and FYNNEI. The CDR3 has 18 amino acids, counting the end cysteine and phenylalanine. The entry retains the CDR3 DNA only, 54 bases that are in frame from base 1. The specimen was PBMCs, collected 156 days after intestinal transplant. This TCR derives from a human patient who received an intestinal transplant, so some T cells may come from the graft donor. This chain is built from TRBV2 and TRBJ2-3; 14 bases in the junction line up with TRBD2. CDR3 loop: CASPLPGTSGSLLGTQYF. The DNA is as follows: TGTGCCAGCCCCCTCCCCGGGACTAGCGGGAGCTTACTTGGTACGCAGTATTTT.